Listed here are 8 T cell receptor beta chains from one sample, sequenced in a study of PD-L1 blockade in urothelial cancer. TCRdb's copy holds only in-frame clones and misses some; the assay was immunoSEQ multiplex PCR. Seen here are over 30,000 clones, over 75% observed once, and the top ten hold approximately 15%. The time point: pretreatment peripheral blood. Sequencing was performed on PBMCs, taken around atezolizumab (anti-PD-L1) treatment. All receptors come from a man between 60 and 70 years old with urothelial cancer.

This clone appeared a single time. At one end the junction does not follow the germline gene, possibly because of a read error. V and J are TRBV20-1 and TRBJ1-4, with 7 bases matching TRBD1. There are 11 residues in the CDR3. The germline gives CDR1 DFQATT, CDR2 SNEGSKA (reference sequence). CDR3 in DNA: TGCAGTGCTAGAGATCAGGGGGTTAGCCTTTTT. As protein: CSARDQGVSLF.

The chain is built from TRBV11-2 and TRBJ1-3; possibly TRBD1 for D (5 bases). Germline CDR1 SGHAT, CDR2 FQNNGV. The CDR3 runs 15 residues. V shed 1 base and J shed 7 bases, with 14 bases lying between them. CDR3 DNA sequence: TGTGCCAGCAGCTTAGGTTCAACAGGATCTAACACCATATATTTT. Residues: CASSLGSTGSNTIYF.

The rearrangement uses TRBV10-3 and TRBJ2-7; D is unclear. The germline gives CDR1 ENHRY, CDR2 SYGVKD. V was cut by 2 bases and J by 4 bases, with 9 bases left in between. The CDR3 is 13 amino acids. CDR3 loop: CAISEPPSYEQYF. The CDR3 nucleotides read TGTGCCATCAGTGAGCCTCCTTCGTACGAGCAGTACTTC.

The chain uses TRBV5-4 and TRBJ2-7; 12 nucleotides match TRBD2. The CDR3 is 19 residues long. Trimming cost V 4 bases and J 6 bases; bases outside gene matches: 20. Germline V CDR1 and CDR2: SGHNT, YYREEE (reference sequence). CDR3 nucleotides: TGTGCCAGCAGCGCCCTAGCCCTCGGACTAGCGGGACCGGGGAGCGAGCAGTACTTC. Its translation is CASSALALGLAGPGSEQYF. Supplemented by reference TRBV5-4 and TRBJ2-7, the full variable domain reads ETGVTQSPTHLIKTRGQQVTLRCSSQSGHNTVSWYQQALGQGPQFIFQYYREEENGRGNFPPRFSGLQFPNYSSELNVNALELDDSALYLCASSALALGLAGPGSEQYFGPGTRLTVT.

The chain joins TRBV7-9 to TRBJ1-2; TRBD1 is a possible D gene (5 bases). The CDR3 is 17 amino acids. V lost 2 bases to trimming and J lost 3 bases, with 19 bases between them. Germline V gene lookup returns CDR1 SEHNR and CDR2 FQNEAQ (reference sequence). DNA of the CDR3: TGTGCCAGCAGCTTATCCCCCGTGGGCAGGGCGGACTATGGCTACACCTTC. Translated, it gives CASSLSPVGRADYGYTF.

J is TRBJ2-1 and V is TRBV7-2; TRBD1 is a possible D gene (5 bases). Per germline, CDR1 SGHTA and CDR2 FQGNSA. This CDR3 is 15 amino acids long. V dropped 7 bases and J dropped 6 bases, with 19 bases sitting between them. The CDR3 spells CASTWGPPVSNEQFF. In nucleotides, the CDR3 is TGTGCCAGCACCTGGGGCCCACCCGTTAGCAATGAGCAGTTCTTC.

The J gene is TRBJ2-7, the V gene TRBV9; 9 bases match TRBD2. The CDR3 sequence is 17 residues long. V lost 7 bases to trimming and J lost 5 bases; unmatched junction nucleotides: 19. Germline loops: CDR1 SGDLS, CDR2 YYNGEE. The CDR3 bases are TGTGCCAGCTCTATGGGGGCGGGAGGGCTTAGAAACCACGAGCAGTACTTC. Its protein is CASSMGAGGLRNHEQYF.

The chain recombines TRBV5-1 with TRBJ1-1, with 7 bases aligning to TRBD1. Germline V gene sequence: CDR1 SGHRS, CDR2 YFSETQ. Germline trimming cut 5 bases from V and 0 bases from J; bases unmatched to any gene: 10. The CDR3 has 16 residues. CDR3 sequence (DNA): TGCGCCAGCAGGGAAACAGGGGTTCACATGAACACTGAAGCTTTCTTT. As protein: CASRETGVHMNTEAFF.